This entry lists 20 T cell receptor beta chains sequenced from one sample in a study of persistence of HIV-infected CD4 T cells. The immunoSEQ assay was version 4, run in survey mode. Sequenced by immunoSEQ multiplex PCR; TCRdb stores in-frame clones only, minus some. The sample contains about 36,000 clones, 82% of which appear only once. These receptors lack a known antigen. The stimulus was an HIV-1 Gag 15-mer peptide pool, about 1 ug/peptide/mL. CD40L/CD69 double-negative CD45RO-high memory CD4+ T cells were collected. The starting material was cultured CD4+ T cells from PBMCs, obtained from a patient who received antiretroviral therapy. The receptors were sampled from an adult with HIV. The donor label of this sample is uncertain.

The gene calls are TRBV6-6 and TRBJ1-2; D possibly corresponds to TRBD1 (6 bases). Germline V gives CDR1 MNHNY, CDR2 SVGAGI (reference sequence). This CDR3 has 12 amino acids. V lost 5 bases, J lost 7 bases, and 11 bases lay in between. For the CDR3, the DNA is TGTGCCAGCAGTCCGGACAGTAGTGGCTACACCTTC. Translation: CASSPDSSGYTF.

V and J are TRBV14 and TRBJ1-2; D might be TRBD1 (5 bases). Germline loops: CDR1 SGHDN, CDR2 FVKESK. CDR3 length: 13 residues. V lost 5 bases, J lost 5 bases, and 12 bases lay in between. The CDR3 protein is CASSRTGPYGYTF. DNA of the CDR3: TGTGCCAGCAGCAGGACGGGACCATATGGCTACACCTTC.

V usage is TRBV19 and J usage is TRBJ2-7, with 7 positions matching TRBD1. The CDR3 extends over 14 amino acids. Germline CDR1 and CDR2: LNHDA and SQIVND (reference sequence). As DNA, the CDR3 is TGTGCGAGTGGGCCGACAGGGAGCTCCTACGAGCAGTACTTC. This codes for CASGPTGSSYEQYF.

This chain joins TRBV2 and TRBJ1-5; D may be TRBD1 (6 bases). Trimming stripped 5 bases from V and 5 bases from J, with 28 bases between. Germline V gene data show CDR1 as SNHLY and CDR2 as FYNNEI. The CDR3 extends over 19 amino acids. The CDR3 spells CASSFQGAPLTGFHQPQHF. CDR3 bases: TGTGCCAGCAGTTTCCAGGGCGCACCACTCACAGGGTTCCATCAGCCCCAGCATTTT.

The chain joins TRBV19 to TRBJ2-7, with D possibly being TRBD1 (7 bases). The length of the CDR3 is 12 residues. Germline CDR1 LNHDA, CDR2 SQIVND (reference sequence). Trimming shortened V by 6 bases and J by 7 bases, and 13 bases separated the two germline ends. The CDR3 is CASRSGGGEQYV. In DNA, the CDR3 is TGTGCCAGTAGATCAGGGGGAGGAGAGCAGTACGTC.

A few counts support this clone. The V gene is TRBV30, the J gene TRBJ1-1; maybe TRBD1 (5 bases). Trimming cost V 1 base and J 2 bases, with 8 bases left between them. The germline CDR1 and CDR2 sequences are GTSNPN and SVGIG (reference sequence). This CDR3 region has 13 residues. CDR3 sequence: CAWSDRLNTEAFF. CDR3 sequence (DNA): TGTGCCTGGAGTGACAGGTTAAACACTGAAGCTTTCTTT.

The chain has TRBV7-8 and TRBJ2-7, with unresolved D. Germline values: CDR1 SGHVS, CDR2 FQNEAQ. The V gene lost 5 bases and the J gene lost 2 bases, with 13 bases spanning the gap. This CDR3 is built from 14 residues. CDR3 region: CASSPGRFTYEQYV. DNA for the CDR3: TGTGCCAGCAGCCCAGGCAGGTTTACCTACGAGCAGTACGTC.

This clone was counted between two and nine times. The chain has TRBV25-1 and TRBJ1-1; D might be TRBD1 (6 bases). This CDR3 contains 14 residues. V lost 5 bases and J 4 bases, leaving 14 bases between the germline ends. The V gene's germline CDR1 is MGHDK and CDR2 SYGVNS. The CDR3 spells CASSLSGAGTEAFF. CDR3 DNA sequence: TGTGCCAGCAGTCTGTCAGGGGCCGGCACTGAAGCTTTCTTT. The full variable domain, rest sourced from reference TRBV25-1 and TRBJ1-1, is EADIYQTPRYLVIGTGKKITLECSQTMGHDKMYWYQQDPGMELHLIHYSYGVNSTEKGDLSSESTVSRIRTEHFPLTLESARPSHTSQYLCASSLSGAGTEAFFGQGTRLTVV.

CDR3 amino acids: CASTLDRGEAFF. CDR3 DNA sequence: TGTGCCAGCACCCTGGACAGGGGGGAAGCTTTCTTT. The V and J genes are TRBV6-5 and TRBJ1-1; 10 nucleotides match TRBD1. The trim removed 7 bases at V and 8 bases at J, leaving 4 bases unmatched. This CDR3 has 12 residues. The germline CDR1 and CDR2 sequences are MNHEY and SVGAGI.

V and J are TRBV3-1 (or the pseudogene TRBV3-2) and TRBJ2-7, with a weak D call TRBD2 (6 bases). V lost 4 bases, J lost 7 bases, and 11 bases lay in between. The CDR3 length is 12 residues. Per germline, CDR1 LGHDT and CDR2 YNNKEL (reference sequence). DNA of the CDR3: TGTGCCAGCAGCCGCGGAGGGAGGGAGCAGTACTTC. Its protein product is CASSRGGREQYF.

This chain uses TRBV6-5 with TRBJ1-5; tentative D call: TRBD1 (5 bases). Trimming shortened V by 4 bases and J by 3 bases, and 10 bases separated the two germline ends. The length of the CDR3 is 14 residues. Germline-derived CDR1 and CDR2 are MNHEY and SVGAGI. The DNA for the CDR3 is TGTGCCAGCAGTTTGGGACGGCTCAATCAGCCCCAGCATTTT. Its translation: CASSLGRLNQPQHF.

This chain joins TRBV19 and TRBJ1-6, with D unclear. Trimming took 3 bases from V and 7 from J, leaving 4 bases between them. CDR1 is LNHDA, CDR2 SQIVND, per germline (reference sequence). CDR3 length: 12 amino acids. The DNA for the CDR3 is TGTGCCAGTAGTATCCCCAATTCACCCCTCCACTTT. It codes for CASSIPNSPLHF.

The J gene is TRBJ1-1, the V gene TRBV2, with 7 bases identical to TRBD1. The CDR3 contains 12 residues. V lost 11 bases, J lost 4 bases, and 7 bases stayed unmatched. Germline CDR1 SNHLY, CDR2 FYNNEI. The chain's CDR3 is CASKGTVTEAFF. CDR3 DNA sequence: TGTGCCTCCAAGGGGACAGTCACTGAAGCTTTCTTT.

This clone is a singleton in its sample. The chain links TRBV29-1 to TRBJ2-1, with 11 bases lining up with TRBD2. The CDR3 is 11 residues long. V lost 4 bases and J lost 15; bases outside the gene matches: 5. CDR1 and CDR2 (germline): SQVTM, ANQGSEA. The CDR3 region is CSVGLAGPAFF. The CDR3 region has the DNA TGCAGCGTTGGACTAGCGGGGCCGGCGTTCTTC.

The rearrangement uses TRBV4-1 and TRBJ2-1; D unresolved. V was trimmed by 1 base and J by 0 bases, leaving 10 bases between them. CDR3 size: 16 residues. Looked up from germline, CDR1 is MGHRA and CDR2 is YSYEKL. The CDR3 sequence: CASSQVFKSSYNEQFF. DNA for the CDR3: TGCGCCAGCAGCCAAGTTTTTAAGAGCTCCTACAATGAGCAGTTCTTC.

J is TRBJ2-7 and V is TRBV7-8; TRBD2 might be the D (5 bases). V was pared by 5 bases and J by 0 bases, with 17 bases between. CDR1 and CDR2 (germline): SGHVS, FQNEAQ. This CDR3 comprises 16 residues. The DNA of the CDR3 is TGTGCCAGCAGCCCTGATCTGGGAGAAAGCTCCTACGAGCAGTACTTC. Its translation is CASSPDLGESSYEQYF.

The chain combines TRBV5-1 with TRBJ1-1; a possible D gene is TRBD1 (5 bases). Germline lookup yields CDR1 SGHRS and CDR2 YFSETQ. V was shortened by 0 bases and J by 5 bases, with 11 bases between the two germline ends. The CDR3 spans 14 residues. The CDR3 sequence: CASSLAAGGTEAFF. Written as DNA, the CDR3 is TGCGCCAGCAGCTTGGCTGCTGGGGGAACTGAAGCTTTCTTT.

Details on this clone: Additional DNA sequences in this sample encode the identical CDR3. This rearrangement joins TRBV2 to TRBJ1-1; D remains ambiguous. CDR1 is SNHLY and CDR2 is FYNNEI in the germline V gene. The CDR3 is made up of 13 amino acids. Trimming cost V 4 bases and J 2 bases, with 8 bases left between them. The CDR3, as DNA: TGTGCCAGCAGTGGCCAGCGAAACACTGAAGCTTTCTTT. Translating it yields CASSGQRNTEAFF.

The V call is TRBV5-4, the J call TRBJ2-2; 7 bases match TRBD1. The ends lost 0 bases at V and 8 bases at J; junction bases unmatched: 4. Germline V gene lookup returns CDR1 SGHNT and CDR2 YYREEE (reference sequence). CDR3 length: 14 amino acids. The DNA of the CDR3 is TGTGCCAGCAGCTTGGCACAGGGGAGAGGGGAGCTGTTTTTT. Translated, it gives CASSLAQGRGELFF.

The J gene is TRBJ2-7, the V gene TRBV5-6; D gene unclear. Looked up from germline, CDR1 is SGHDT and CDR2 is YYEEEE. Trimming stripped 0 bases from V and 11 bases from J, with 12 bases between. The length of the CDR3 is 12 residues. CDR3 residues: CASSLEGRAKYF. DNA of the CDR3: TGTGCCAGCAGCTTGGAAGGCCGGGCCAAGTACTTC.